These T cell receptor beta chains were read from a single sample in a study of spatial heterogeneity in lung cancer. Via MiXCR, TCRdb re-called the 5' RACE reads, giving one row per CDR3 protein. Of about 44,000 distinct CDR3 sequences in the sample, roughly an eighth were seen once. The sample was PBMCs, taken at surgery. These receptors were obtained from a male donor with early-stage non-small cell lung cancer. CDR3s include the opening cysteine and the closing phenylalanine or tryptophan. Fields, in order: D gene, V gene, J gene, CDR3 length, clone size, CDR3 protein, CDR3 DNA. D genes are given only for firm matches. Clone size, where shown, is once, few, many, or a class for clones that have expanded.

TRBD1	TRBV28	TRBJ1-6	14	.	CASSSGQTNSPLHF	TGTGCCAGCAGCTCGGGACAGACTAATTCACCCCTCCACTTT
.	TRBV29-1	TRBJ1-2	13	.	CSVYRTDYGGYTF	TGCAGCGTTTACAGGACTGATTATGGTGGCTACACCTTC
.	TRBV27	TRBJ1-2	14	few	CASSLGFGGYGYTF	TGTGCCAGCAGTTTAGGTTTTGGGGGCTATGGCTACACCTTC
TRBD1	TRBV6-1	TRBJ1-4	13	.	CASIRDRGEKLFF	TGTGCCAGCATCAGGGACAGGGGAGAAAAACTGTTTTTT
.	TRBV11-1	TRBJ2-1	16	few	CASSLSLPLDNNEQFF	TGTGCCAGCAGCTTAAGCCTGCCACTGGACAACAATGAGCAGTTCTTC
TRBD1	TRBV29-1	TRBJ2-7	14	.	CSVRTGGNSYEQYF	TGCAGCGTTCGCACAGGGGGGAACTCCTACGAGCAGTACTTC
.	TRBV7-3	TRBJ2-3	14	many	CASSATRRSDTQYF	TGTGCCAGCAGCGCGACTCGAAGGTCAGATACGCAGTATTTT
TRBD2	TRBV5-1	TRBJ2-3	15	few	CASSFSGSDTDTQYF	TGCGCCAGCAGCTTTAGCGGGAGCGACACAGATACGCAGTATTTT
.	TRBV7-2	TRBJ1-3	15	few	CASSPRQVAGNTIYF	TGTGCCAGCAGCCCCCGACAGGTAGCTGGAAACACCATATATTTT
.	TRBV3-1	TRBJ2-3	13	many	CASSHGGPDTQYF	TGTGCCAGCAGCCATGGGGGGCCAGATACGCAGTATTTT
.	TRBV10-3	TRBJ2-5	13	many	CATCRDFEETQYF	TGTGCCACCTGCCGGGATTTCGAAGAGACCCAGTACTTC
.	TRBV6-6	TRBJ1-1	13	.	CASSQEGDTEAFF	TGTGCCAGCAGCCAGGAGGGGGACACTGAAGCTTTCTTT
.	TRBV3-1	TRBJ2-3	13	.	CASSLASTDTQYF	TGTGCCAGCAGCCTCGCTAGCACAGATACGCAGTATTTT
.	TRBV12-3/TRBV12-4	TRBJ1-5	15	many	CASSLEGVNGQPQHF	TGTGCCAGCAGTTTGGAGGGGGTGAACGGTCAGCCCCAGCATTTT
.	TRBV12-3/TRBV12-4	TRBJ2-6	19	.	CASTNPWAEGLSGANVLTF	TGTGCCAGCACCAACCCATGGGCGGAGGGGCTCTCTGGGGCCAACGTCCTGACTTTC
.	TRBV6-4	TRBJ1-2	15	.	CASRAEPSWGYGYTF	TGTGCGAGCCGGGCAGAACCGTCGTGGGGGTATGGCTACACCTTC